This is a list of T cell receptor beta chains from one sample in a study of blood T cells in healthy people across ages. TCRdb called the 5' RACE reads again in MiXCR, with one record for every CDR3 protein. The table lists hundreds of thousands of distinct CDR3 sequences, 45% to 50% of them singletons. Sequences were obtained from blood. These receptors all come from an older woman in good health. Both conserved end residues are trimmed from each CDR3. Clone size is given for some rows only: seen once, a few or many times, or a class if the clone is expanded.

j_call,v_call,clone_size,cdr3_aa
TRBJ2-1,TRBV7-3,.,ASAESAYNEQF
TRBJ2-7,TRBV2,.,ASSVTYGQNEQY
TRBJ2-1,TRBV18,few,ASSPPIGTGLNNEQF
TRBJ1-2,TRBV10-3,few,AISEGGAVGGYT
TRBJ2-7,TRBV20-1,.,SARVRGAGDYEQY
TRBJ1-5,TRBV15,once,ATSRDRGRDQPQH
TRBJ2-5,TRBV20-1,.,SARDYRLAGGGTSTEQY
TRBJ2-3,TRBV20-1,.,SATQAGVADTQY
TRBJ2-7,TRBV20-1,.,SVLTDPYEQY
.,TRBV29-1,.,SDIGQGGNEQY
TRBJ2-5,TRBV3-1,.,ASSQVVARQGVYNEQY
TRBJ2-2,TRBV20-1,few,SARVVAADTGELF
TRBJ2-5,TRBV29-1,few,SVTGTTGTQY
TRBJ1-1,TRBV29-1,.,SVGRSTVNTEAF
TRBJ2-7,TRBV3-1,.,ASNQFPYEQY
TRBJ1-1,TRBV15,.,ATGDRASEAF
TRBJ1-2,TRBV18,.,ASSRGQQTNYGYT
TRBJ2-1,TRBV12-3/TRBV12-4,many,ASTFQIGLATEQF
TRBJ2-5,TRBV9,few,ASSVEWGGETQY
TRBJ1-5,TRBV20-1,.,SARVGIGRVGNQPQH
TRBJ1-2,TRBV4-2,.,ASSQDYSGRSNYGYT
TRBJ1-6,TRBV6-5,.,ASSYSGGGGSPLH
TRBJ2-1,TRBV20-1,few,SARIADLNEQF
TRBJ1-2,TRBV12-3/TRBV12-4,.,ASRARQGNGYT
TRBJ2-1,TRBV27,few,ASRLAGTYNEQF
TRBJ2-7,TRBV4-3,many,ASSRGLAGAYEQY
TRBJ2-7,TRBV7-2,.,ASRGQGAEQY
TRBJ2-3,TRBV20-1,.,SAGQGATDTQY
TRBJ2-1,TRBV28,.,ASSPRTGGDNEQF
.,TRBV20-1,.,SAKGQDIYEQY
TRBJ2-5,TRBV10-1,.,AIRPWRETQY
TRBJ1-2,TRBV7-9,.,ASSPRQGNYGYT
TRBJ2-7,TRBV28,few,ASRSTGTGNSYEQY
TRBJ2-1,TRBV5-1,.,ASSIGTSGRGFEQF
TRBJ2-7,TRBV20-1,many,SAVRENIPAQY
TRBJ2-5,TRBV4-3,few,ASSQPLAGVVNEQY
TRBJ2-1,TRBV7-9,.,ASSFTTSGRANEQF
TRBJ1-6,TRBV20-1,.,SARESMGARSPLH
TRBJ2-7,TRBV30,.,AWSPGRNYEQY